This passage covers 21 T cell receptor beta chains from one sample sequenced in a study of cytomegalovirus exposure and HLA in healthy donors. Primers: 60 Vbeta forward and 13 Jbeta reverse. Profiling relied on immunoSEQ multiplex PCR, and the TCRdb table lists in-frame clones only, not all of them. In the table there are more than 110,000 clones, over 75% of which are singletons. Sample: PBMCs. Every receptor here comes from a woman aged 50 to 60 in good health and CMV-seropositive.

This chain uses TRBV6-5 with TRBJ2-2; a possible D gene is TRBD2 (5 bases). The germline V gene has CDR1 MNHEY and CDR2 SVGAGI. This CDR3 has 12 residues. V was pared by 8 bases and J by 6 bases, with 10 bases between. The CDR3 DNA reads as TGTGCCAGCCGGTGGCGGGCCGGGGAGCTGTTTTTT. Its protein product is CASRWRAGELFF.

The chain recombines TRBV5-4 with TRBJ2-2; D might be TRBD2 (6 bases). V gave up 4 bases and J gave up 1 base, with 11 bases separating them. There are 15 residues in the CDR3. Germline CDR1 SGHNT, CDR2 YYREEE (reference sequence). The CDR3 DNA reads as TGTGCCAGCAGCCTGTTTAGCGGGAACACCGGGGAGCTGTTTTTT. Protein sequence: CASSLFSGNTGELFF.

The V call is TRBV18, the J call TRBJ2-3, with D perhaps TRBD1 (7 bases). V was pared by 0 bases and J by 4 bases, with 14 bases between. The CDR3 consists of 16 residues. CDR1 is KGHSH and CDR2 is LQKENI in the germline V gene. Written as DNA, the CDR3 is TGTGCCAGCTCACCACCGGCGGGACAGCGGGCAGATACGCAGTATTTT. Translation gives CASSPPAGQRADTQYF.

The chain recombines TRBV11-1 with TRBJ2-1, with TRBD2 matching over 10 bases. The CDR3 spans 15 residues. V was clipped by 2 bases and J by 4 bases; unmatched bases: 2. Germline V gene lookup returns CDR1 SGHAT and CDR2 FQDESV (reference sequence). The CDR3 bases are TGTGCCAGCAGCTTAATACTAGCGGGGTACAATGAGCAGTTCTTC. Amino acids: CASSLILAGYNEQFF.

In this sample, this clone turned up a few times. This sequence joins TRBV4-3 and TRBJ2-7; 8 positions agree with TRBD1. CDR1 is LGHNA and CDR2 is YSLEER in the germline V gene. V lost 5 bases, J lost 2 bases, and 5 bases stayed unmatched. The CDR3 loop spans 14 amino acids. DNA for the CDR3: TGCGCCAGCAGCTCCCGGACAGGGCCCTACGAGCAGTACTTC. The encoded protein is CASSSRTGPYEQYF.

This clone was observed once. V is TRBV10-3 and J is TRBJ1-1; TRBD1 might be the D (5 bases). There are 14 residues in the CDR3. Germline V gene sequence: CDR1 ENHRY, CDR2 SYGVKD. The V end was cut by 2 bases, the J end by 1 base, with 8 bases between. The CDR3 nucleotides are TGTGCCATCAGTGAGCGGCAGGGGAACACTGAAGCTTTCTTT. Residues: CAISERQGNTEAFF.

V usage is TRBV6-5 and J usage is TRBJ1-1; a weak D match, TRBD1 (6 bases). V was pared by 2 bases and J by 7 bases, with 14 bases between. CDR1 and CDR2 (germline): MNHEY, SVGAGI. The CDR3 loop spans 14 amino acids. CDR3 amino acids: CASSYRWTAVEAFF. As DNA, the CDR3 is TGTGCCAGCAGTTACCGCTGGACAGCCGTTGAAGCTTTCTTT.

This clone was found a few times. Here the CDR3 reads CAWSVSGLAGAHHAYF. The CDR3 coding sequence is TGTGCCTGGAGTGTATCGGGACTAGCGGGGGCCCACCATGCTTACTTC. The chain is built from TRBV30 and TRBJ2-5; 14 nucleotides line up with TRBD2. Germline loops: CDR1 GTSNPN, CDR2 SVGIG (reference sequence). This CDR3 is 16 amino acids long. V lost 0 bases, J lost 14 bases, and 14 bases stayed unmatched.

This chain uses TRBV30 with TRBJ1-5, with D possibly TRBD1 on 6 matching bases. Germline CDR1 and CDR2: GTSNPN and SVGIG (reference sequence). V lost 3 bases and J lost 4, with 10 bases in between. CDR3 length: 13 amino acids. CDR3 residues: CAWRQGPNQPQHF. CDR3 sequence (DNA): TGTGCCTGGAGACAGGGCCCTAATCAGCCCCAGCATTTT.

This chain links TRBV7-9 with TRBJ2-3; a weak D match, TRBD1 (6 bases). The V gene lost 6 bases and the J gene lost 0 bases, with 16 bases spanning the gap. CDR3 length: 16 residues. Germline V gene sequence: CDR1 SEHNR, CDR2 FQNEAQ (reference sequence). CDR3 amino acids: CASRIYRAPSTDTQYF. Here the CDR3 DNA reads TGTGCCAGCAGAATTTACAGGGCACCTAGCACAGATACGCAGTATTTT.

V usage is TRBV7-2 and J usage is TRBJ1-1, with D perhaps TRBD1 (5 bases). CDR1 and CDR2 from the germline V gene are SGHTA and FQGNSA. Trimming took 2 bases from V and 1 from J, leaving 23 bases between them. The CDR3 runs to 19 residues. The CDR3 DNA reads as TGTGCCAGCAGCTTATTTATAGGCCCCGGGGGACGGAGGAACACTGAAGCTTTCTTT. It specifies CASSLFIGPGGRRNTEAFF.

The V and J genes are TRBV5-6 and TRBJ2-2, with TRBD2 identical over 7 bases. The CDR3 consists of 16 residues. Per the germline V gene, CDR1 is SGHDT and CDR2 is YYEEEE. V lost 4 bases, J lost 7 bases, and 13 bases stayed unmatched. The CDR3 spells CASSRTSDIGFGELFF. The CDR3 DNA follows: TGTGCCAGCAGCCGGACTAGTGATATTGGTTTCGGGGAGCTGTTTTTT.

The chain is built from TRBV9 and TRBJ1-2; D gene unclear. Germline-derived CDR1 and CDR2 are SGDLS and YYNGEE. The CDR3 totals 13 residues. Deletions cut 0 bases from V and 4 bases from J, with 7 bases between. CDR3 region: CASSVDGFYGYTF. The CDR3 DNA is TGTGCCAGCAGCGTAGACGGGTTCTATGGCTACACCTTC.

The chain recombines TRBV5-1 with TRBJ1-1, with 9 bases fitting TRBD1. Per the germline V gene, CDR1 is SGHRS and CDR2 is YFSETQ. V gave up 0 bases and J gave up 3 bases; unmatched junction bases: 6. CDR3 length equals 16 residues. CDR3 residues: CASSLETGGQYTEAFF. The CDR3 DNA reads as TGCGCCAGCAGCTTGGAAACAGGGGGCCAGTACACTGAAGCTTTCTTT.

The rearrangement uses TRBV6-5 and TRBJ1-5, with D possibly matching TRBD1 (6 bases). Germline V gene sequence: CDR1 MNHEY, CDR2 SVGAGI. The V gene lost 7 bases and the J gene lost 5 bases, with 15 bases spanning the gap. This CDR3 comprises 14 residues. The CDR3 DNA sequence: TGTGCCAGCACTCCCGGGGGGGGCGATCAGCCCCAGCATTTT. Amino acid sequence: CASTPGGGDQPQHF.

The table lists this clone with a count of one. The rearrangement joins TRBV30 to TRBJ2-3, with TRBD2 identical over 9 bases. With V trimmed by 5 bases and J by 10 bases, 13 bases remained unmatched. The germline gives CDR1 GTSNPN, CDR2 SVGIG (reference sequence). CDR3 length: 14 residues. This CDR3 reads CAWGASGVTTSQYF. CDR3 bases: TGTGCCTGGGGGGCTAGCGGGGTAACGACGTCGCAGTATTTT.

The chain links TRBV25-1 to TRBJ2-5, with D possibly matching TRBD1 (6 bases). The J call may be wrong; the DNA end is better matched by TRBJ2-7. Germline V lookup: CDR1 MGHDK, CDR2 SYGVNS. There are 15 residues in the CDR3. The CDR3 DNA follows: TGTGCCAGCAGCACGGACAGAAACCGCGCCTGCGAGCAGTACTTC. It encodes CASSTDRNRACEQYF.

The CDR3 nucleotides read TGTGCCAGGGGACAGCTAAATTCACCCCTCCACTTT. Amino acids: CARGQLNSPLHF. The V and J genes are TRBV30 and TRBJ1-6; 7 positions match TRBD1. The V gene's germline CDR1 is GTSNPN and CDR2 SVGIG (reference sequence). Trimming took 8 bases from V and 7 from J; bases not matched to a gene: 5. This CDR3 comprises 12 residues.

This rearrangement joins TRBV19 to TRBJ2-7; D possibly corresponds to TRBD1 (6 bases). From germline, CDR1 is LNHDA and CDR2 SQIVND (reference sequence). The V and J ends lost 7 bases and 3 bases respectively, with 16 bases between them. The CDR3 spans 14 residues. In DNA, the CDR3 is TGTGCCAGTACCCCGAGGCAGGGGTACTACGAGCAGTACTTC. This codes for CASTPRQGYYEQYF.

The V call is TRBV11-3, the J call TRBJ2-5, with unresolved D. V was cut by 5 bases and J by 5 bases, with 12 bases left in between. The CDR3 is 13 amino acids. Germline CDR1 SGHNT, CDR2 YENEEA. In DNA, the CDR3 is TGTGCCAGCAGCCCACGACATTTTGAGACCCAGTACTTC. Protein sequence: CASSPRHFETQYF.

The chain uses TRBV7-2 and TRBJ2-5, with D possibly TRBD2 on 7 matching bases. The DNA end is a closer match to TRBJ2-7, so the J assignment may be wrong. The CDR3 spans 15 residues. Germline V gene data show CDR1 as SGHTA and CDR2 as FQGNSA. This CDR3 is CASSRGGGIMYEQYF. The CDR3 bases are TGTGCCAGCAGCCGGGGCGGGGGCATCATGTACGAGCAGTACTTC.